This T cell receptor beta chain was sequenced during a study of CD8 T cells in Susac syndrome. This CDR3 contains 15 residues. Germline values: CDR1 MGHRA, CDR2 YSYEKL. With 6 bases clipped from V and 2 bases from J, the junction kept 9 bases outside the gene matches. The RNA input was about 0.5 to 1 ug, and it was reverse transcribed with random hexamers. TCRdb recomputed calls from the immunoSEQ multiplex PCR reads with MiXCR, one row per CDR3 protein. The profile shows roughly 200,000 distinct CDR3 sequences, 75% to 95% of them singletons. The sample was CD4+ T cells from PBMCs. The sequence was obtained from a human donor with Susac syndrome. The chain is built from TRBV4-1 and TRBJ2-7, with 8 bases aligning to TRBD2. CDR3 in amino acids: CASSQPGTRTYEQYF. The CDR3 coding sequence is TGCGCCAGCAGTCAACCCGGGACTAGAACCTACGAGCAGTACTTC.